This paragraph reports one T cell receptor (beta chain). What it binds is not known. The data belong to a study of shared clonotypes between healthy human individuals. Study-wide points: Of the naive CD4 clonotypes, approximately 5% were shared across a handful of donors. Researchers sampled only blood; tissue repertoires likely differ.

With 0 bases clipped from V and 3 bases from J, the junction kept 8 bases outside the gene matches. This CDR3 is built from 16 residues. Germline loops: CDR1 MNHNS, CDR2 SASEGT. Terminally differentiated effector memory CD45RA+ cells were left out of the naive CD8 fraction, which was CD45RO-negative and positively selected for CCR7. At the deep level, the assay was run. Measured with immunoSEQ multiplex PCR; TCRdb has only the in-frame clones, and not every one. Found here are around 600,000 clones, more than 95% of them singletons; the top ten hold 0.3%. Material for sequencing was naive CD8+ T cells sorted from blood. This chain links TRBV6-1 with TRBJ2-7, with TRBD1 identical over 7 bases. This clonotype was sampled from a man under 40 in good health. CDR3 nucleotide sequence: TGTGCCAGCAGTGAAGCGGGTAGGGGGCGAAGCTACGAGCAGTACTTC. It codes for CASSEAGRGRSYEQYF.